Listed below are T cell receptor beta chains from one sample, sequenced in a study of PD-1 blockade in classical Hodgkin lymphoma. Assay used: immunoSEQ multiplex PCR; TCRdb lists only in-frame clones, some missing. The repertoire holds about 98,000 clones, approximately 92% seen once, with about 2.5% in the top ten. The sample in question was peripheral blood mononuclear cells (PBMCs), obtained at baseline. The receptor set was obtained from a human donor with classical Hodgkin lymphoma. CDR3s leave out the opening cysteine and the closing phenylalanine or tryptophan.

TRBJ1-2 | 10 | TRBV6-5 | ASTDLVYGYT
TRBJ2-5 | 10 | TRBV5-5 | ASTGGPETQY
TRBJ2-3 | 15 | TRBV19 | ASRLQLSQTTADTQY
TRBJ2-5 | 11 | TRBV19 | APAGPRGETQY
TRBJ2-7 | 13 | TRBV7-6 | ASSLNGRAGVEQY
TRBJ1-1 | 12 | TRBV2 | ATRAGQGNTEAF
TRBJ2-7 | 9 | TRBV5-6 | ASSFRAEQY
TRBJ1-1 | 11 | TRBV18 | ASSWDRQSEAF
TRBJ2-3 | 13 | TRBV5-1 | ASSSGPVSGDTQY
TRBJ2-7 | 10 | TRBV19 | ASSRWEREQY
TRBJ2-7 | 13 | TRBV7-9 | ASSRTSGRVHEQY
TRBJ2-1 | 19 | TRBV4-2 | ASSQDWYPGGGGRGWEEQF
TRBJ2-7 | 11 | TRBV27 | ARARQGSGEQY
TRBJ2-2 | 13 | TRBV5-1 | ASSVQGGNTGELF
TRBJ2-1 | 12 | TRBV5-1 | ASSFTRDSNEQF
TRBJ1-1 | 9 | TRBV5-4 | ASSFGGGAF
TRBJ2-2 | 14 | TRBV6-1 | ASSEIRGRNTGELF
TRBJ1-1 | 12 | TRBV6-5 | ASRPTGAPTRAF
TRBJ2-7 | 12 | TRBV10-2 | ASSVWRETDEQY
TRBJ2-3 | 14 | TRBV28 | ASSLLGRTSTDTQY
TRBJ2-3 | 15 | TRBV28 | ASSLTRGQASTDTQY
TRBJ2-5 | 13 | TRBV9 | ASSVGGGGLETQY
TRBJ2-1 | 14 | TRBV4-1 | ASSQDTTLREGEQF
TRBJ1-2 | 10 | TRBV30 | AWSVQAYGYT
TRBJ1-2 | 13 | TRBV7-2 | ASSSRTASNYGYT
TRBJ2-1 | 13 | TRBV27 | ASSLSGVPYNEQF
TRBJ2-1 | 11 | TRBV6-6 | ASKLFENNEQF
TRBJ2-5 | 12 | TRBV27 | ASSYLSGLETQY
TRBJ1-5 | 11 | TRBV30 | AWNDQTNQPQH